One and the same sample provided the 17 T cell receptor beta chains below, sequenced in a study of Ad26.COV2.S vaccination and SARS-CoV-2 variants. Treatment specified: some 20 received Ad26.COV2.S at low or high dose, single or two shots; five or six received placebo; per-sample allocation not given. Sampling was done on day 63 after the first vaccine or placebo injection. Some clones are missing from TCRdb's copy, which holds only in-frame ones; the method was immunoSEQ multiplex PCR. Here the sample spans some 300,000 clones, about 86% being singletons. The specimen comprised peripheral blood, sampled in a trial of Ad26.COV2.S vaccine versus placebo. Every receptor here comes from a person aged 18 to 59 who received the Ad26.COV2.S COVID-19 vaccine or a placebo.

This clone occurred once. This chain uses TRBV9 with TRBJ2-1; D assignment may be TRBD1 or TRBD2 (6 bases each). The germline V and J ends were trimmed by 3 bases and 7 bases, with 20 bases remaining between them. This CDR3 spans 16 amino acids. Germline V CDR1 and CDR2: SGDLS, YYNGEE. The CDR3 bases are TGTGCCAGCAGCGAGGGGGGTAATCTACGAGGGAATGAGCAGTTCTTC. This encodes CASSEGGNLRGNEQFF.

The chain combines TRBV19 with TRBJ2-7; 9 positions agree with TRBD1. Germline assignment: CDR1 LNHDA and CDR2 SQIVND (reference sequence). Unmatched junction bases numbered 17, after V lost 10 bases and J lost 4 bases. The CDR3 has 16 residues. CDR3 bases: TGTGCCACCTCACCACTTGCGGGACAGGGAAGTTACGAGCAGTACTTC. Encoded protein: CATSPLAGQGSYEQYF.

V and J are TRBV7-2 and TRBJ1-1, with a tentative D call TRBD1 (5 bases). Germline V lookup: CDR1 SGHTA, CDR2 FQGNSA. The CDR3 is 13 amino acids. Trimming removed 0 bases from V and 8 bases from J, with 10 bases in between. The CDR3 loop reads CASSLAQGLEAFF. CDR3 in DNA: TGTGCCAGCAGCTTAGCTCAGGGTTTAGAAGCTTTCTTT.

In regard to this clone: Other DNA sequences of this sample code for an identical CDR3. The chain joins TRBV18 to TRBJ2-2, with D unclear. Germline CDR1 is KGHSH and CDR2 is LQKENI. The CDR3 loop spans 12 amino acids. V was pared by 5 bases and J by 3 bases, with 4 bases between. The CDR3 spells CASSGDTGELFF. CDR3 sequence (DNA): TGTGCCAGCTCAGGGGACACCGGGGAGCTGTTTTTT.

J is TRBJ2-3 and V is TRBV6-6; 12 bases map to TRBD1. CDR1 and CDR2 from the germline V gene are MNHNY and SVGAGI (reference sequence). V lost 6 bases, J lost 4 bases, and 8 bases stayed unmatched. The CDR3 loop spans 16 amino acids. The CDR3 spells CASSHGGQGAPDTQYF. The CDR3 DNA follows: TGTGCCAGCAGCCACGGGGGACAGGGGGCCCCAGATACGCAGTATTTT.

The chain carries TRBV5-5 and TRBJ2-7, with a possible D match to TRBD1 (6 bases). V shed 0 bases and J shed 4 bases, with 14 bases lying between them. CDR3 length: 15 amino acids. Germline values: CDR1 SGHKS, CDR2 YYEKEE (reference sequence). DNA of the CDR3: TGTGCCAGCAGCTTGGGGGGCAGGGGCGTTTACGAGCAGTACTTC. It yields the protein CASSLGGRGVYEQYF.

This clone occurred a few times. The chain links TRBV7-8 to TRBJ1-6, with a tentative D call TRBD1 (6 bases). Germline-derived CDR1 and CDR2 are SGHVS and FQNEAQ. The CDR3 has 13 amino acids. Trimming removed 0 bases from V and 9 bases from J, with 6 bases in between. The CDR3: CASSLADSSPLHF. The CDR3 DNA reads TGTGCCAGCAGCTTAGCGGACAGTTCACCCCTCCACTTT.

This chain uses TRBV12-3 or TRBV12-4 with TRBJ1-1; unclear D gene. Trimming removed 7 bases from V and 0 bases from J, with 6 bases in between. The CDR3 contains 12 residues. In DNA form, the CDR3 reads TGTGCCAGCAAAAGGGTGAACACTGAAGCTTTCTTT. Encoded protein: CASKRVNTEAFF.

This chain uses TRBV10-2 with TRBJ2-1, with D possibly TRBD1 on 6 matching bases. V shed 1 base and J shed 10 bases, with 14 bases lying between them. CDR3 length: 14 residues. CDR1 is WSHSY, CDR2 SAAADI, per germline. DNA of the CDR3: TGCGCCAGCAGTGAGTATGGTGGACAGACCGAGCAGTTCTTC. This encodes CASSEYGGQTEQFF.

In nucleotides, the CDR3 is TGTGCCAGCGGCTACGGGGGAACAGATACGCAGTATTTT. As protein: CASGYGGTDTQYF. The chain joins TRBV28 to TRBJ2-3, with a possible D match to TRBD2 (6 bases). V was trimmed by 8 bases and J by 3 bases, leaving 12 bases between them. This CDR3 spans 13 amino acids. Germline-derived CDR1 and CDR2 are MDHEN and SYDVKM.

This clone turned up a few times. The chain joins TRBV3-1 (or the pseudogene TRBV3-2) to TRBJ2-7; no reliable D call. The CDR3 is 13 residues long. V was clipped by 4 bases and J by 2 bases, with 9 bases between them. Germline CDR1 reads LGHDT; CDR2 reads YNNKEL (reference sequence). The CDR3, as DNA: TGTGCCAGCAGCCTCCTCGGTACCTACGAGCAGTACTTC. Protein sequence: CASSLLGTYEQYF.

J is TRBJ1-1 and V is TRBV21-1; TRBD1, as called in the table, went unchecked against the DNA. TRBV21-1 is shown as a pseudogene. CDR3 length: 14 residues. The CDR3 here is CASSYRDWNTEAFF. CDR3 bases: TGTGCCAGCAGCTACAGGGATTGGAACACTGAAGCTTTCTTT.

The rearrangement uses TRBV19 and TRBJ1-2; no clear D. Germline CDR1 reads LNHDA; CDR2 reads SQIVND (reference sequence). V dropped 5 bases and J dropped 6 bases, with 13 bases sitting between them. The CDR3 has 13 residues. The CDR3 DNA follows: TGTGCCAGTAGTCGACAAGGTCTGGATGGCTACACCTTC. Translation gives CASSRQGLDGYTF.

This chain links TRBV9 with TRBJ1-2, with 7 bases lining up with TRBD1. Germline V lookup: CDR1 SGDLS, CDR2 YYNGEE. The V segment lost 0 bases and the J segment 1 base; nucleotides outside the gene matches: 6. The CDR3 sequence is 16 residues long. The CDR3 DNA follows: TGTGCCAGCAGCGTAGGGGGACAGCGGGGTAACTATGGCTACACCTTC. Its translation is CASSVGGQRGNYGYTF.

The chain uses TRBV4-1 and TRBJ2-5; 8 nucleotides agree with TRBD2. V lost 4 bases and J lost 2; bases outside the gene matches: 9. Germline V gene data show CDR1 as MGHRA and CDR2 as YSYEKL. The CDR3 length is 16 residues. CDR3 sequence reads: CASSPYNGGAQETQYF. The CDR3 DNA sequence: TGCGCCAGCAGCCCTTACAACGGGGGGGCTCAAGAGACCCAGTACTTC.

A single count supports this clone. The V call is TRBV19, the J call TRBJ1-5; D perhaps matches TRBD1 (6 bases). The V gene lost 2 bases and the J gene lost 1 base, with 24 bases spanning the gap. CDR1 LNHDA and CDR2 SQIVND come from the germline V gene (reference sequence). CDR3 length equals 20 residues. The CDR3 is CASSISSLLSGTTSNQPQHF. In DNA, the CDR3 is TGTGCCAGTAGTATATCCTCGCTCCTTTCCGGGACAACAAGCAATCAGCCCCAGCATTTT.

The chain has TRBV27 and TRBJ2-7; D perhaps matches TRBD2 (8 bases). The V gene lost 6 bases and the J gene lost 4 bases, with 40 bases spanning the gap. The CDR3 loop spans 22 amino acids. Germline assignment: CDR1 MNHEY and CDR2 SMNVEV (reference sequence). CDR3 sequence: CASSTTPTFGQVFGGAVYEQYF. The CDR3 DNA follows: TGTGCCAGCAGCACTACCCCTACTTTTGGACAGGTGTTCGGGGGGGCGGTTTACGAGCAGTACTTC.